These 30 T cell receptor beta chains originate from one sample sequenced in a study of T-cell reconstitution after alpha-beta-depleted transplantation in children (dated by TCRdb to about 2016). The library was prepared using PCR. Sequencing instrument: Illumina HiSeq 2500. To normalize quantification of the TCRbeta repertoire, the TCR libraries were built with molecular barcoding that relied on unique molecular identifiers. TCRdb reworked the public reads: Q25 trimming with fastp, MiXCR clone assembly, productive beta chains retained. Rows matching on CDR3 protein sequence are summarized as one entry with the most common DNA and genes. The sample table shows 200,000 to 300,000 distinct CDR3 sequences, and about 12% are seen once. The ten biggest clones cover approximately 2.4% of the sample. The source was PBMCs from the stem cell graft donor, collected from the stem cell graft. The receptors here all came from a human donor who donated a stem cell graft to a child with acute lymphoblastic leukemia.

The table lists this clonotype with a few counts. The CDR3 nucleotides read TGCAGTGCTAGCCTGTCCCTAGCGGGAGCTAGGGTCAATGAGCAGTTCTTC. Translating it yields CSASLSLAGARVNEQFF. This sequence joins TRBV20-1 and TRBJ2-1, with 10 nucleotides matching TRBD2. J was trimmed by 6 bases and V by 3 bases; bases with no gene match: 14. This CDR3 has 17 residues. Germline CDR1 reads DFQATT; CDR2 reads SNEGSKA (reference sequence).

This clonotype was detected many times. The chain joins TRBV18 to TRBJ2-7; D unclear. Germline V lookup: CDR1 KGHSH, CDR2 LQKENI. V lost 4 bases and J 3 bases, leaving 7 bases between the germline ends. This CDR3 region has 12 residues. CDR3 DNA: TGTGCCAGCTCACTCGAATTCTACGAGCAGTACTTC. It encodes CASSLEFYEQYF.

There are many counts of this clonotype. The chain recombines TRBV12-3 or TRBV12-4 with TRBJ2-5; TRBD1 or TRBD2 may be the D gene (7 bases each). The germline V and J ends were trimmed by 6 bases and 2 bases, with 13 bases remaining between them. The CDR3 has 14 residues. CDR3 bases: TGTGCCAGCAGGAAAGCGGGACAGCAAGAGACCCAGTACTTC. It specifies CASRKAGQQETQYF.

This clonotype was detected ten times or more. The chain is built from TRBV5-1 and TRBJ2-7; a possible D gene is TRBD1 (5 bases). Trimming pared 5 bases from V and 3 bases from J, leaving 15 bases between. Germline V CDR1 and CDR2: SGHRS, YFSETQ. This CDR3 region has 14 residues. CDR3 sequence reads: CASRPRTPGYEQYF. In DNA form, the CDR3 reads TGCGCCAGCAGACCTAGGACACCCGGCTACGAGCAGTACTTC.

Notes on this clonotype: This sequence may be a read error, since a much larger clone differs from it by one base. The chain recombines TRBV12-3 or TRBV12-4 with TRBJ2-2; D is ambiguous. The CDR3 extends over 12 amino acids. V was clipped by 6 bases and J by 7 bases, with 9 bases between them. CDR3: CASSLKNGELFF. The CDR3 DNA follows: TGTGCCAGCAGCTTGAAGAACGGGGAGCTGTTTTTT.

The rearrangement links TRBV2 to TRBJ2-3, with 11 bases lining up with TRBD1. CDR1 SNHLY and CDR2 FYNNEI come from the germline V gene. Trimming removed 4 bases from V and 5 bases from J; junction bases left unmatched: 17. CDR3 size: 19 residues. The CDR3 nucleotides read TGTGCCAGCAGTGGCTGGGACAGGGGGGCCCCTCCGAGGCGAGATACGCAGTATTTT. Translating it yields CASSGWDRGAPPRRDTQYF.

The chain has TRBV24-1 and TRBJ1-2; D is perhaps TRBD1 (6 bases). The V gene lost 9 bases and the J gene lost 5 bases, with 27 bases spanning the gap. The germline V gene encodes CDR1 KGHDR and CDR2 SFDVKD. The CDR3 is 17 residues long. The CDR3 here is CATRFLRTAWGLYGYTF. CDR3 DNA: TGTGCCACCCGCTTCCTCCGGACAGCCTGGGGGCTATATGGCTACACCTTC.

CDR3 amino acids: CASSSGQWNTGELFF. CDR3 nucleotide sequence: TGCGCCAGCAGCTCGGGACAGTGGAACACCGGGGAGCTGTTTTTT. The chain is built from TRBV5-1 and TRBJ2-2; 7 bases map to TRBD1. The CDR3 has 15 residues. The V gene's germline CDR1 is SGHRS and CDR2 YFSETQ. V lost 3 bases to trimming and J lost 1 base; unmatched junction nucleotides: 3. Based on the CDR3 plus reference TRBV5-1 and TRBJ2-2, the full variable domain is KAGVTQTPRYLIKTRGQQVTLSCSPISGHRSVSWYQQTPGQGLQFLFEYFSETQRNKGNFPGRFSGRQFSNSRSEMNVSTLELGDSALYLCASSSGQWNTGELFFGEGSRLTVL.

This clonotype appeared many times. The chain couples TRBV20-1 to TRBJ2-5, with D possibly being TRBD1 (5 bases). From germline, CDR1 is DFQATT and CDR2 SNEGSKA (reference sequence). The CDR3 is made up of 15 amino acids. Trimming took 0 bases from V and 1 from J, leaving 12 bases between them. The CDR3 here is CSARESNRFQETQYF. DNA for the CDR3: TGCAGTGCTAGAGAGTCGAACAGGTTCCAAGAGACCCAGTACTTC.

This clonotype has at least ten counts. This chain connects TRBV9 to TRBJ2-1; D is possibly TRBD1 (5 bases). This CDR3 has 17 residues. Trimming took off 0 bases at V and 2 bases at J, with 15 bases between the two ends. The germline gives CDR1 SGDLS, CDR2 YYNGEE. The CDR3 loop reads CASSVATQDYTYNEQFF. CDR3 sequence (DNA): TGTGCCAGCAGCGTAGCCACACAGGATTATACCTACAATGAGCAGTTCTTC.

The table lists this clonotype with many counts. The rearrangement links TRBV7-2 to TRBJ2-6; TRBD1 agrees at 7 bases. The CDR3 contains 15 residues. In germline, CDR1 is SGHTA, CDR2 FQGNSA. After removal of 1 base from V and 10 bases from J, the junction contained 7 bases not matched to a gene. Written as DNA, the CDR3 is TGTGCCAGCAGCTTAGTGGCAGGGGGAAGTAACGTCCTGACTTTC. Amino acids: CASSLVAGGSNVLTF.

The chain combines TRBV10-3 with TRBJ1-4, with unresolved D. Trimming cost V 0 bases and J 8 bases, with 10 bases left between them. CDR1 ENHRY and CDR2 SYGVKD come from the germline V gene. The CDR3 is 14 residues long. The CDR3: CAISESRGKEKLFF. Here the CDR3 DNA reads TGTGCCATCAGTGAGTCGAGAGGCAAAGAAAAACTGTTTTTT.

This clonotype appeared many times. The chain carries TRBV3-1 and TRBJ1-2; D gene unclear. Trimming shortened V by 1 base and J by 1 base, and 10 bases separated the two germline ends. CDR1 is LGHDT and CDR2 is YNNKEL in the germline V gene (reference sequence). This CDR3 region has 15 residues. The CDR3 bases are TGTGCCAGCAGCCAAGGGCCTAGGGATAACTATGGCTACACCTTC. It is translated as CASSQGPRDNYGYTF.

The CDR3 protein is CASSGHGQESYGYTF. The CDR3 DNA reads TGTGCCAGCAGCGGACACGGACAGGAGAGTTATGGCTACACCTTC. The V gene is TRBV9, the J gene TRBJ1-2; 7 bases are shared with TRBD1. CDR1 SGDLS and CDR2 YYNGEE come from the germline V gene. CDR3 length equals 15 residues. After removal of 3 bases from V and 5 bases from J, the junction contained 10 bases not matched to a gene. Based on the CDR3 plus reference TRBV9 and TRBJ1-2, the full variable domain is DSGVTQTPKHLITATGQRVTLRCSPRSGDLSVYWYQQSLDQGLQFLIQYYNGEERAKGNILERFSAQQFPDLHSELNLSSLELGDSALYFCASSGHGQESYGYTFGSGTRLTVV.

There are many counts of this clonotype. The V call is TRBV20-1, the J call TRBJ2-1; 13 nucleotides agree with TRBD2. This CDR3 is built from 15 residues. The V and J ends lost 5 bases and 7 bases, in that order; junction bases with no gene match: 8. CDR1 is DFQATT, CDR2 SNEGSKA, per germline (reference sequence). CDR3 sequence: CSAAGLAGRRNEQFF. The CDR3 DNA sequence: TGCAGTGCTGCGGGACTAGCGGGGCGGAGGAATGAGCAGTTCTTC.

Ten or more counts support this clonotype. V usage is TRBV4-3 and J usage is TRBJ2-3; TRBD1 agrees at 10 bases. V shed 4 bases and J 4 bases; nucleotides not matched to a gene: 5. Per germline, CDR1 LGHNA and CDR2 YSLEER. This CDR3 contains 15 residues. CDR3 sequence: CASSLGTGAADTQYF. As DNA, the CDR3 is TGCGCCAGCAGCCTAGGGACAGGGGCCGCAGATACGCAGTATTTT.

There are many counts of this clonotype. This rearrangement joins TRBV4-1 to TRBJ2-2; TRBD2 matches 11 bases. Trimming removed 1 base from V and 2 bases from J; junction bases left unmatched: 3. From germline, CDR1 is MGHRA and CDR2 YSYEKL. This CDR3 has 17 amino acids. The CDR3 region is CASSQAGLAGNTGELFF. CDR3 DNA sequence: TGCGCCAGCAGCCAAGCTGGACTAGCGGGTAACACCGGGGAGCTGTTTTTT.

This clonotype was detected only a few times. The genes are TRBV5-1 and TRBJ2-1; D gene uncertain. V lost 0 bases, J lost 2 bases, and 6 bases lay in between. CDR1 and CDR2 from the germline V gene are SGHRS and YFSETQ. The CDR3 covers 14 residues. Written as DNA, the CDR3 is TGCGCCAGCAGCTTGGATCGCGCCTACAATGAGCAGTTCTTC. As protein: CASSLDRAYNEQFF.

This clonotype was counted only a few times. The gene calls are TRBV5-1 and TRBJ2-5, with TRBD2 matching over 11 bases. This CDR3 is 16 amino acids long. J gave up 5 bases and V 0 bases, and 6 bases lay outside the gene matches. CDR1 and CDR2 from the germline V gene are SGHRS and YFSETQ. The CDR3 region is CASSLVAGGPKETQYF. CDR3 coding DNA: TGCGCCAGCAGCTTGGTAGCGGGAGGGCCGAAGGAGACCCAGTACTTC.

The chain recombines TRBV28 with TRBJ2-1; 12 bases align to TRBD2. This CDR3 is built from 17 residues. V lost 7 bases to trimming and J lost 5 bases; unmatched junction nucleotides: 12. Germline loops: CDR1 MDHEN, CDR2 SYDVKM. The CDR3 DNA sequence: TGTGCCAGCACTCGACTAGCGGGGGTCCTGGAACACAATGAGCAGTTCTTC. It codes for CASTRLAGVLEHNEQFF. The complete variable domain, with remaining parts taken from reference TRBV28 and TRBJ2-1, reads DVKVTQSSRYLVKRTGEKVFLECVQDMDHENMFWYRQDPGLGLRLIYFSYDVKMKEKGDIPEGYSVSREKKERFSLILESASTNQTSMYLCASTRLAGVLEHNEQFFGPGTRLTVL.

Ten or more counts support this clonotype. The chain uses TRBV29-1 and TRBJ2-3; D unclear. V lost 5 bases, J lost 6 bases, and 6 bases lay in between. The CDR3 is 10 amino acids. The germline CDR1 and CDR2 sequences are SQVTM and ANQGSEA. The chain's CDR3 is CSVQGDTQYF. CDR3 nucleotide sequence: TGCAGCGTTCAAGGGGATACGCAGTATTTT.

This clonotype was observed many times. The rearrangement joins TRBV28 to TRBJ1-2; D is ambiguous. Germline V gives CDR1 MDHEN, CDR2 SYDVKM. CDR3 length: 11 amino acids. Trimming pared 3 bases from V and 6 bases from J, leaving 5 bases between. The CDR3 bases are TGTGCCAGCAGTTTGATGGATGGCTACACCTTC. It encodes CASSLMDGYTF.

This clonotype was counted many times. V is TRBV5-1 and J is TRBJ2-1; 9 nucleotides line up with TRBD1. The CDR3 spans 13 residues. Germline values: CDR1 SGHRS, CDR2 YFSETQ. The trim removed 3 bases at V and 8 bases at J, leaving 3 bases unmatched. The CDR3 DNA reads as TGCGCCAGCAGCTGGGGACAGGGCGATGAGCAGTTCTTC. Translating gives CASSWGQGDEQFF.

This clonotype was counted between two and nine times. A read error may account for a junction end that differs from germline. The chain links TRBV5-5 to TRBJ2-4, with 8 bases lining up with TRBD1. Germline V gene lookup returns CDR1 SGHKS and CDR2 YYEKEE (reference sequence). The CDR3 spans 14 residues. CDR3 protein: CASSSTGALNSQYF. The CDR3 bases are TGTGCCAGCAGCTCGACAGGGGCTTTGAACAGTCAGTACTTC.

At least ten counts were recorded for this clonotype. The chain couples TRBV7-2 to TRBJ2-1, with D unclear. V shed 5 bases and J shed 0 bases, with 17 bases lying between them. The CDR3 sequence is 17 residues long. CDR1 and CDR2 (germline): SGHTA, FQGNSA. The CDR3 region is CASSPLYGGSSYNEQFF. The DNA for the CDR3 is TGTGCCAGCAGCCCCCTTTACGGCGGAAGCTCCTACAATGAGCAGTTCTTC.

The J gene is TRBJ2-1, the V gene TRBV29-1, with 7 bases fitting TRBD2. V lost 4 bases and J lost 2; bases outside the gene matches: 5. This CDR3 has 14 residues. CDR1 SQVTM and CDR2 ANQGSEA come from the germline V gene. Written as DNA, the CDR3 is TGCAGCGTTGTGCGCGGGACTACCTACAATGAGCAGTTCTTC. It is translated as CSVVRGTTYNEQFF.

This clonotype was seen many times. The rearrangement uses TRBV10-3 and TRBJ1-3; D is ambiguous. Trimming stripped 5 bases from V and 2 bases from J, with 10 bases between. The germline gives CDR1 ENHRY, CDR2 SYGVKD. This CDR3 has 14 amino acids. The CDR3 DNA is TGTGCCATCAGTTTAGACATGGCTGGAAACACCATATATTTT. This translates into CAISLDMAGNTIYF.

This clonotype has at least ten counts. The V gene is TRBV6-6, the J gene TRBJ2-1; D possibly corresponds to TRBD2 (5 bases). The CDR3 is made up of 13 amino acids. V lost 4 bases, J lost 8 bases, and 12 bases lay in between. The V gene's germline CDR1 is MNHNY and CDR2 SVGAGI (reference sequence). In DNA, the CDR3 is TGTGCCAGCAGTTCCAGCGGAGTCGATGAGCAGTTCTTC. Encoded protein: CASSSSGVDEQFF.

The chain couples TRBV28 to TRBJ2-5; tentative D call: TRBD1 (6 bases). Germline lookup yields CDR1 MDHEN and CDR2 SYDVKM. CDR3 size: 16 residues. The ends were cut back, 2 bases at V and 2 bases at J, with 15 bases in the middle. The CDR3 DNA sequence: TGTGCCAGCAGTTTACCCGATGGACAGCCGCAAGAGACCCAGTACTTC. This translates into CASSLPDGQPQETQYF. The full variable domain, rest sourced from reference TRBV28 and TRBJ2-5, is DVKVTQSSRYLVKRTGEKVFLECVQDMDHENMFWYRQDPGLGLRLIYFSYDVKMKEKGDIPEGYSVSREKKERFSLILESASTNQTSMYLCASSLPDGQPQETQYFGPGTRLLVL.

This clonotype was found many times. This chain uses TRBV10-3 with TRBJ2-5; TRBD1 aligns across 7 bases. Trimming took 6 bases from V and 3 from J; bases not matched to a gene: 1. CDR3 length: 12 amino acids. Germline V gene lookup returns CDR1 ENHRY and CDR2 SYGVKD. CDR3 in DNA: TGTGCCATCAGGACAGGGAAAGAGACCCAGTACTTC. It encodes CAIRTGKETQYF.